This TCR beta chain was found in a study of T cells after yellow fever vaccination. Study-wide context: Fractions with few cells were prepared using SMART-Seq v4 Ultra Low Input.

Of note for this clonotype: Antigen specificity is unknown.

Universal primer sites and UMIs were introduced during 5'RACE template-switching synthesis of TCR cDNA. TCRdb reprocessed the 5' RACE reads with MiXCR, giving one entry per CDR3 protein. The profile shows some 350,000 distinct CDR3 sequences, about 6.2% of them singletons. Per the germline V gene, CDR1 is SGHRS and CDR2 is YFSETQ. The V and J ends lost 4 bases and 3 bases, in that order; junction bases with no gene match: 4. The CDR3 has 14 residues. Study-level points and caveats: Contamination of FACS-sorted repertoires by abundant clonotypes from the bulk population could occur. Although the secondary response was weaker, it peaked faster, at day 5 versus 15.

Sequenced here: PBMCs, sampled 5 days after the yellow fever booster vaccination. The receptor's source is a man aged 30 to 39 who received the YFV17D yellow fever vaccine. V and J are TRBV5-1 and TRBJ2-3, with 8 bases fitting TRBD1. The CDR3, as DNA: TGCGCCAGCAGCCGGGACAGGAGGACAGATACGCAGTATTTT. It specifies CASSRDRRTDTQYF.